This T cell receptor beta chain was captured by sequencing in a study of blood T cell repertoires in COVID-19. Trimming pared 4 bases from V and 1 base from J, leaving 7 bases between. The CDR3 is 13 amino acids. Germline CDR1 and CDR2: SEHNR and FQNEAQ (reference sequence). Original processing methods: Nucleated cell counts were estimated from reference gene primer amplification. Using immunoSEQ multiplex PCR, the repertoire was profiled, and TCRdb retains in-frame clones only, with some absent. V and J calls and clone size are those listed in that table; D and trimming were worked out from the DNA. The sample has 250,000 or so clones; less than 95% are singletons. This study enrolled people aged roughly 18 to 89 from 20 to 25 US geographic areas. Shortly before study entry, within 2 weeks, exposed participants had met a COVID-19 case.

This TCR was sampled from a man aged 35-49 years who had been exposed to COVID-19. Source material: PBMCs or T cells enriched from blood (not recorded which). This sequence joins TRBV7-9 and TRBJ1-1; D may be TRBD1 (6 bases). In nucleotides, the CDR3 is TGTGCCAGCAGCTCGACAGGGAACACTGAAGCTTTCTTT. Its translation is CASSSTGNTEAFF.